This T cell receptor (beta chain) was retrieved from a study of T cells in Graves' hyperthyroidism and ophthalmopathy. This clonotype was detected many times. V trimming: 0 bases; J trimming: 10 bases; junction bases outside the gene matches: 9. The germline gives CDR1 DFQATT, CDR2 SNEGSKA (reference sequence). This CDR3 spans 15 amino acids. The CDR3 regions of TCR beta were amplified from RNA transcripts. First-round RT-PCR with HTBI primers amplified the TCR CDR3 region. From the multiplex PCR reads, TCRdb called clonotypes with MiXCR, one entry per CDR3 protein. This table has approximately 710,000 distinct CDR3 sequences, roughly 17% appearing once. No progression to ophthalmopathy during 18 months of follow-up defined stable disease. Newly diagnosed patients aged 18 to 65 had hyperthyroidism of under 2 months' duration. Uncontrolled infection, other autoimmune disease, pregnancy or lactation barred patients from enrollment. This sample holds PBMCs from roughly 10 ml fresh peripheral blood.

The clonotype was recovered from a middle-aged man with Graves' hyperthyroidism. The sample comprised blood. This sequence joins TRBV20-1 and TRBJ1-6, with 7 positions matching TRBD1. The chain's CDR3 is CSAREPDRVRSPLHF. CDR3 bases: TGCAGTGCTAGAGAACCCGACAGGGTGAGGTCACCCCTCCACTTT.